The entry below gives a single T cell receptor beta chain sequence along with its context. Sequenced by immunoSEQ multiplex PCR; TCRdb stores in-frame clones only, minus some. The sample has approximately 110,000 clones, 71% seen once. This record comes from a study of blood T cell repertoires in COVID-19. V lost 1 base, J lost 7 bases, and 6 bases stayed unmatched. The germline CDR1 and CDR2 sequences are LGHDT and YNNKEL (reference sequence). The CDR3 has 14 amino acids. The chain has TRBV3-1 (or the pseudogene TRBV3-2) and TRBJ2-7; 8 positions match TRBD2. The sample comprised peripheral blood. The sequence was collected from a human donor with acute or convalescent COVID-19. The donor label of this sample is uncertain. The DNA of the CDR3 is TGTGCCAGCAGCCAAGCGGTTATAGCGGGGGAGCAGTACTTC. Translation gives CASSQAVIAGEQYF.